The source of this T cell receptor beta chain is a study of T cell responses to AZD1222 COVID-19 vaccine. In this sample, this clone turned up once. As yet, its antigen is unknown. General study findings and limits: Targets within unmutated variant regions were reportedly found for nearly half of spike-specific TCRs.

This table comes from immunoSEQ multiplex PCR, and its TCRdb copy is limited to in-frame clones, with some not included. The table has 60,000 to 100,000 clones, 75% to 90% seen once. This sequence originates from an adult in good health. The material sequenced was peripheral blood, taken on day 0 of AZD1222 vaccination.

The DNA for the CDR3 is TGTGCCTGGAGCTCTCAGGGGAGTTATAGCAATCAGCCCCAGCATTTT. Its translation: CAWSSQGSYSNQPQHF. V is TRBV30 and J is TRBJ1-5; maybe TRBD1 (6 bases). V gave up 3 bases and J gave up 0 bases, with 15 bases separating them. The CDR3 runs 16 residues. Germline V gene lookup returns CDR1 GTSNPN and CDR2 SVGIG (reference sequence).